Below, 8 T cell receptor beta chains from the same sample are listed, as sequenced in a study of OX40 agonist ivuxolimab in advanced cancers. Using immunoSEQ multiplex PCR, the repertoire was profiled, and TCRdb retains in-frame clones only, with some absent. The table includes tens of thousands of clones, more than 90% detected once. Specimen: CD4+ or CD8+ T cells sorted from blood, collected in a trial of the OX40 agonist ivuxolimab. The receptors were gathered from an adult with an advanced solid tumor such as melanoma, head and neck, liver or kidney cancer.

This clone showed up just once. The chain uses TRBV7-2 and TRBJ2-7, with D maybe TRBD2 (6 bases). The V gene's germline CDR1 is SGHTA and CDR2 FQGNSA. The CDR3 extends over 16 amino acids. With 0 bases removed from V and 1 base from J, the gap between germline ends came to 13 bases. The CDR3 nucleotides are TGTGCCAGCAGCTTAGCCCCTGTGCGGGGTTCCTACGAGCAGTACTTC. It specifies CASSLAPVRGSYEQYF. Drawing the rest from reference TRBV7-2 and TRBJ2-7, the complete variable domain is GAGVSQSPSNKVTEKGKDVELRCDPISGHTALYWYRQSLGQGLEFLIYFQGNSAPDKSGLPSDRFSAERTGGSVSTLTIQRTQQEDSAVYLCASSLAPVRGSYEQYFGPGTRLTVT.

The chain has TRBV15 and TRBJ2-3; 9 positions match TRBD2. V was clipped by 7 bases and J by 2 bases; unmatched bases: 7. CDR1 and CDR2 (germline): LNHNV, YYDKDF (reference sequence). The length of the CDR3 is 15 residues. Written as DNA, the CDR3 is TGTGCCACCACCCCCCCTAGCGGGACCACAGATACGCAGTATTTT. Protein: CATTPPSGTTDTQYF.

The V call is TRBV5-4, the J call TRBJ2-2, with a weak D call TRBD2 (5 bases). The CDR3 totals 13 residues. Trimming took 4 bases from V and 8 from J, leaving 12 bases between them. CDR1 is SGHNT, CDR2 YYREEE, per germline (reference sequence). The CDR3, as DNA: TGTGCCAGCAGCCTTGATCGGGATGGGGAGCTGTTTTTT. It encodes CASSLDRDGELFF. Full variable domain (outside the CDR3, taken from reference TRBV5-4 and TRBJ2-2): ETGVTQSPTHLIKTRGQQVTLRCSSQSGHNTVSWYQQALGQGPQFIFQYYREEENGRGNFPPRFSGLQFPNYSSELNVNALELDDSALYLCASSLDRDGELFFGEGSRLTVL.

The chain recombines TRBV4-3 with TRBJ2-5, with 11 bases that match TRBD2. The V segment lost 2 bases and the J segment 7 bases; nucleotides outside the gene matches: 12. This CDR3 is 17 amino acids long. Looked up from germline, CDR1 is LGHNA and CDR2 is YSLEER. The CDR3 coding sequence is TGCGCCAGCAGCCAAAATATAGCGGGAGGGCCGGGGTCGACCCAGTACTTC. Translating gives CASSQNIAGGPGSTQYF.

The genes are TRBV5-6 and TRBJ2-7; the D is unclear. The CDR3 length is 14 residues. The V and J ends lost 0 bases and 3 bases respectively, with 10 bases between them. Germline V gene data show CDR1 as SGHDT and CDR2 as YYEEEE. The CDR3 nucleotides read TGTGCCAGCAGCTTGGCCGGTTCCAGCTACGAGCAGTACTTC. It codes for CASSLAGSSYEQYF.

The chain carries TRBV14 and TRBJ1-2, with a tentative D call TRBD1 (5 bases). Germline V lookup: CDR1 SGHDN, CDR2 FVKESK. CDR3 length: 15 amino acids. The germline V and J ends were trimmed by 1 base and 2 bases, with 11 bases remaining between them. The CDR3 sequence: CASSQGGTGNYGYTF. Written as DNA, the CDR3 is TGTGCCAGCAGCCAAGGGGGGACTGGAAACTATGGCTACACCTTC.

The V gene is TRBV4-3, the J gene TRBJ2-7; D is unclear. V was clipped by 3 bases and J by 3 bases, with 15 bases between them. The germline CDR1 and CDR2 sequences are LGHNA and YSLEER. The CDR3 length is 15 residues. The CDR3 sequence: CASSQSISQNYEQYF. The CDR3 region has the DNA TGCGCCAGCAGCCAGAGCATAAGCCAGAACTACGAGCAGTACTTC.

The chain uses TRBV7-2 and TRBJ2-7; D is possibly TRBD1 (5 bases). CDR1 SGHTA and CDR2 FQGNSA come from the germline V gene. Trimming took 2 bases from V and 3 from J, leaving 14 bases between them. This CDR3 spans 15 amino acids. The CDR3 DNA follows: TGTGCCAGCAGCTTAAGACAGAGAAATCACTACGAGCAGTACTTC. It encodes CASSLRQRNHYEQYF.